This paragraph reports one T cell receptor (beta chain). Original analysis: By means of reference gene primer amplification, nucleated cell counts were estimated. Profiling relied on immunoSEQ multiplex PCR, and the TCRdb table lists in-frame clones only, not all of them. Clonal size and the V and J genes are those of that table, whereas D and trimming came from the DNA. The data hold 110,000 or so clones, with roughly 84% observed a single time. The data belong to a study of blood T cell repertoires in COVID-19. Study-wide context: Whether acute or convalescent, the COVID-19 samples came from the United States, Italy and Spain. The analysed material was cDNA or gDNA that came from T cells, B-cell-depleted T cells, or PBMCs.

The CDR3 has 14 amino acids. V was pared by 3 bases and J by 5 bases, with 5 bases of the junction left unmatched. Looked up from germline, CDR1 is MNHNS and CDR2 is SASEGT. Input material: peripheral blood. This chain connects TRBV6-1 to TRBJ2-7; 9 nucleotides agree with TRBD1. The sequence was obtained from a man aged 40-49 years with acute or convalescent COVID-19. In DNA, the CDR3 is TGTGCCAGCAGTGATTCGGGACAGGGAGACGAGCAGTACTTC. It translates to CASSDSGQGDEQYF.